This T cell receptor (beta chain) was recovered during a study of OX40 agonist ivuxolimab in advanced cancers. Regarding the study in general: Ivuxolimab was a fully human IgG2 agonistic monoclonal antibody targeting the costimulatory receptor OX40 (CD134). Intravenous ivuxolimab was administered to patients every 2 weeks at six dose levels: 0.01, 0.1, 0.3, 1.5, 3 and 10 mg/kg. Among the approximately 50 dose-escalation patients, around 19 had hepatocellular carcinoma, roughly 15 melanoma, 9 renal cell carcinoma and 9 head and neck cancer. In the dose-escalation cohort, 70% to 85% of patients were male, and the mean age was about 55 years, with a range of about 20 to 79. Patients were allowed to have had prior anti-PD-1, anti-PD-L1 or anti-CTLA-4 therapy, and around two fifths of the dose-escalation patients had been treated with checkpoint inhibitors. Partial responses occurred in three dose-escalation patients, of whom one had hepatocellular carcinoma and two had cutaneous melanoma. The purpose of peripheral TCRbeta sequencing was to test whether ivuxolimab changed TCR sequence diversity and led to clonal T-cell expansion. The paper describes the monotherapy dose-escalation part (N = 52 patients) of the phase I trial of ivuxolimab. The paper's findings and limits, for the study overall: At doses of 0.1 to 3.0 mg/kg, clonal expansion of both CD4+ and CD8+ blood T cells was observed from baseline to week 6. The antigen specificity of the peripheral T cells that underwent clonal expansion was not determined. Low levels of normalized T-cell clonal expansion were also shown by some nonresponding patients. On average, CD8+ T cells showed more expanded clones than CD4+ T cells after ivuxolimab. In partial responders in the 0.1-3.0 mg/kg groups, normalized peripheral clonal expansion was found to be among the lowest, especially among CD8+ T cells.

Including cysteine and phenylalanine, the CDR3 has 12 amino acids. Of the read, only the CDR3 DNA is kept; its 36 bases are in frame from base 1. CDR1 and CDR2, per the germline V gene (reference sequence), are SGHAT and FQDESV. Cut back by 2 bases and 8 bases, the V and J ends lie 10 bases apart. The trial excluded patients who had a history of autoimmune disease or who were on systemic immunosuppression. Peripheral blood for TCR sequencing was collected from all dose cohorts at baseline, on cycle 4 day 1, and on cycle 7 day 1. Samples were obtained from an open-label, multicenter, first-in-human phase I dose-escalation trial of ivuxolimab. Adults with locally advanced or metastatic head and neck squamous cell, hepatocellular, melanoma or renal cell carcinoma were enrolled in the trial. CD4+ and CD8+ T cells were sorted separately from peripheral blood before TCR sequencing. Of note for this clone: There is no known antigen for this receptor. Base qualities are not recorded, but no much larger clone differs from it by a single base.

Genomic DNA was extracted from sorted cells for sequencing of the TCRbeta CDR3 region. TCRbeta CDR3 regions were sequenced using the immunoSEQ Assay. This immuneACCESS table, as held by TCRdb, lists in-frame sequences with V and J called but not all clones. Of the missing ones, under half trace to an unresolved V gene in checked studies; the others have no known cause. A total of roughly 80,000 clones appear in this sample, 80% to 90% of them only once. In total, the top ten clones hold 1.9% of the sample. The chain uses TRBV11-1 and TRBJ2-7; no D gene can be assigned with confidence. The source material was CD4+ or CD8+ T cells sorted from blood, sampled in a trial of the OX40 agonist ivuxolimab. The sequence came from an adult with an advanced solid tumor such as melanoma, head and neck, liver or kidney cancer. The DNA sequence reads TGTGCCAGCAGCTTAAGTACGTCCCAGCAGTACTTC. Its translation reads: CASSLSTSQQYF.